These 22 T cell receptor beta chains originate from one sample sequenced in a study of beta chain features in type 1 diabetes (dated by TCRdb to 2016 to 2019). Receptor libraries were prepared by the immunoSEQ multiplex PCR assay. The entire amount of isolated RNA was reverse transcribed using the High Capacity cDNA Reverse Transcription Kit, so the sequenced TCRB transcripts were expressed ones. TCRdb re-hosts the immuneACCESS table, in-frame sequences only. Its copies lack some clones; in the studies checked, an unresolved V gene accounts for under half of them, and the cause for the rest is not known. The sample has about 130,000 clones on record, about a tenth of them singletons. The ten largest clones add up to about 0.61% of the sample. The sequenced sample consisted of central memory CD4+ T cells from blood. The receptors here all came from a man aged 18 to 29 in good health.

The V call is TRBV4-1, the J call TRBJ2-7, with a tentative D call TRBD1 (5 bases). CDR1 MGHRA and CDR2 YSYEKL come from the germline V gene. V lost 1 base to trimming and J lost 5 bases, with 15 bases between them. This CDR3 contains 15 residues. The CDR3: CASSQVTFRVHEQYF. The CDR3 DNA sequence: TGCGCCAGCAGCCAAGTTACATTCAGGGTACACGAGCAGTACTTC.

In nucleotides, the CDR3 is TGTGCCAGTACCGCGGACAGGGCTTACACCGGGGAGCTGTTTTTT. This sequence encodes CASTADRAYTGELFF. The J gene is TRBJ2-2, the V gene TRBV19; 8 bases are shared with TRBD1. CDR3 length equals 15 residues. Germline trimming cut 7 bases from V and 3 bases from J; bases unmatched to any gene: 7. Germline values: CDR1 LNHDA, CDR2 SQIVND (reference sequence).

This clone has a count of ten or more. The J gene is TRBJ2-5, the V gene TRBV27, with 10 bases lining up with TRBD2. Germline V gene sequence: CDR1 MNHEY, CDR2 SMNVEV (reference sequence). After removal of 5 bases from V and 3 bases from J, the junction contained 6 bases not matched to a gene. This CDR3 has 15 amino acids. For the CDR3, the DNA is TGTGCCAGCAGTGGTGAAGCGGGGGGGGAAGAGACCCAGTACTTC. Its protein is CASSGEAGGEETQYF.

The chain combines TRBV4-2 with TRBJ1-6; D may be TRBD1 (5 bases). Germline CDR1 LGHNA, CDR2 YNFKEQ. V lost 1 base and J 5 bases, leaving 15 bases between the germline ends. The CDR3 is 17 residues long. CDR3 in DNA: TGTGCCAGCAGCCAAGCTTTGATAGTAGGGGATAATTCACCCCTCCACTTT. Encoded protein: CASSQALIVGDNSPLHF.

The chain uses TRBV2 and TRBJ2-3; possibly TRBD1 for D (6 bases). Germline V gene sequence: CDR1 SNHLY, CDR2 FYNNEI. Trimming took 9 bases from V and 3 from J, leaving 16 bases between them. CDR3 size: 14 residues. In DNA form, the CDR3 reads TGTGCCAGGACGAAAACAGGGCTTACAGATACGCAGTATTTT. It translates to CARTKTGLTDTQYF.

The chain employs TRBV5-1 and TRBJ2-3, with D perhaps matching TRBD2 (5 bases). Per the germline V gene, CDR1 is SGHRS and CDR2 is YFSETQ. Deletions cut 0 bases from V and 1 base from J, with 12 bases between. The CDR3 has 16 amino acids. CDR3 nucleotides: TGCGCCAGCAGCTTGGTTTTGGACGGGGGCACAGATACGCAGTATTTT. This gives the protein CASSLVLDGGTDTQYF.

In this sample, this clone turned up a few times. The V call is TRBV5-6, the J call TRBJ2-5; 10 nucleotides line up with TRBD2. J gave up 1 base and V 6 bases, and 6 bases lay outside the gene matches. The CDR3 loop spans 15 amino acids. CDR1 and CDR2 from the germline V gene are SGHDT and YYEEEE. CDR3 amino acids: CASNTLAGGQETQYF. The CDR3 region has the DNA TGTGCCAGCAACACGTTAGCGGGGGGCCAAGAGACCCAGTACTTC.

This chain uses TRBV19 with TRBJ1-2; D is perhaps TRBD1 (6 bases). Trimming shortened V by 9 bases and J by 4 bases, and 12 bases separated the two germline ends. Germline V gene lookup returns CDR1 LNHDA and CDR2 SQIVND (reference sequence). The CDR3 consists of 12 residues. CDR3 bases: TGTGCCAGCAACCGGGACACCTATGGCTACACCTTC. This gives the protein CASNRDTYGYTF.

This clone was counted a few times. The rearrangement links TRBV28 to TRBJ1-6; 8 bases line up with TRBD1. CDR1 is MDHEN and CDR2 is SYDVKM in the germline V gene. Losses at the gene ends were 5 bases for V and 10 bases for J; bases not matched to a gene: 13. The CDR3 runs to 16 residues. CDR3 sequence reads: CASSTTGQGVVSPLHF. The CDR3 DNA sequence: TGTGCCAGCAGTACGACCGGACAGGGCGTAGTGTCACCCCTCCACTTT.

The chain employs TRBV9 and TRBJ2-7, with 10 bases lining up with TRBD1. Germline CDR1 and CDR2: SGDLS and YYNGEE. The ends lost 1 base at V and 3 bases at J; junction bases unmatched: 4. This CDR3 has 15 residues. The CDR3 coding sequence is TGTGCCAGCAGCGTACTGGGACAGGGGAACTACGAGCAGTACTTC. It is translated as CASSVLGQGNYEQYF.

This clone turned up a few times. The chain couples TRBV15 to TRBJ2-7; 10 bases fit TRBD1. Germline CDR1 LNHNV, CDR2 YYDKDF (reference sequence). CDR3 size: 15 residues. With 0 bases clipped from V and 6 bases from J, the junction kept 5 bases outside the gene matches. For the CDR3, the DNA is TGTGCCACCAGCAGAGATTCGGACAGGGGGGGCGAGCAGTACTTC. Translating it yields CATSRDSDRGGEQYF.

This rearrangement joins TRBV2 to TRBJ1-5, with D tentatively TRBD1 (5 bases). Trimming took 4 bases from V and 2 from J, leaving 9 bases between them. The CDR3 is 14 amino acids. Germline loops: CDR1 SNHLY, CDR2 FYNNEI. This chain's CDR3 is CASSVGGGNQPQHF. DNA of the CDR3: TGTGCCAGCAGTGTGGGGGGGGGCAATCAGCCCCAGCATTTT. The full variable domain, with the rest looked up from reference TRBV2 and TRBJ1-5, is EPEVTQTPSHQVTQMGQEVILRCVPISNHLYFYWYRQILGQKVEFLVSFYNNEISEKSEIFDDQFSVERPDGSNFTLKIRSTKLEDSAMYFCASSVGGGNQPQHFGDGTRLSIL.

This clone has a handful of counts. The chain recombines TRBV7-9 with TRBJ2-3; TRBD2 matches at 13 bases. This CDR3 is 16 amino acids long. Germline trimming cut 4 bases from V and 6 bases from J; bases unmatched to any gene: 7. Germline V CDR1 and CDR2: SEHNR, FQNEAQ (reference sequence). The CDR3 reads CASSSPRLAGGDTQYF. In DNA, the CDR3 is TGTGCCAGCAGCTCACCGCGACTAGCGGGGGGCGATACGCAGTATTTT. Full variable domain (missing parts from reference TRBV7-9 and TRBJ2-3): DTGVSQNPRHKITKRGQNVTFRCDPISEHNRLYWYRQTLGQGPEFLTYFQNEAQLEKSRLLSDRFSAERPKGSFSTLEIQRTEQGDSAMYLCASSSPRLAGGDTQYFGPGTRLTVL.

DNA of the CDR3: TGTGCCAGCAGTGGTGGCGGGGGGCTGAACTACGAGCAGTACTTC. Protein product: CASSGGGGLNYEQYF. V and J are TRBV2 and TRBJ2-7, with TRBD2 identical over 8 bases. The CDR3 loop spans 15 amino acids. In germline, CDR1 is SNHLY, CDR2 FYNNEI. J lost 3 bases, V lost 4 bases, and 8 bases had no gene match.

V gene TRBV18 combines with J gene TRBJ1-4; TRBD1 matches at 7 bases. This CDR3 is built from 15 residues. The V segment lost 5 bases and the J segment 8 bases; nucleotides outside the gene matches: 11. CDR1 and CDR2 (germline): KGHSH, LQKENI. The chain's CDR3 is CASSSDRAGVEKLFF. In nucleotides, the CDR3 is TGTGCCAGCTCAAGCGACAGGGCAGGGGTGGAAAAACTGTTTTTT.

J is TRBJ2-3 and V is TRBV11-2, with 7 bases lining up with TRBD2. Per the germline V gene, CDR1 is SGHAT and CDR2 is FQNNGV. The junction had 7 bases not matched to a gene; V was cut back by 1 base and J by 0 bases. This CDR3 contains 17 residues. Here the CDR3 reads CASSLGSGITSTDTQYF. In DNA form, the CDR3 reads TGTGCCAGCAGCTTAGGCAGCGGGATTACTAGCACAGATACGCAGTATTTT.

The chain is built from TRBV6-5 and TRBJ1-2, with TRBD1 identical over 7 bases. This CDR3 spans 15 amino acids. Germline CDR1 and CDR2: MNHEY and SVGAGI. J was trimmed by 5 bases and V by 0 bases; bases with no gene match: 6. The CDR3 loop reads CASSYSSGGRYGYTF. The CDR3 DNA reads as TGTGCCAGCAGTTACTCGTCAGGGGGGAGGTATGGCTACACCTTC.

This clone turned up a few times. The rearrangement joins TRBV23-1 to TRBJ2-7; no clear D. TRBV23-1 is an ORF for which the function is uncertain. The CDR3 contains 15 residues. Trimming left V 4 bases short and J 3 bases short, with 16 bases between. The CDR3 loop is CASSPALGGDYEQYF. The CDR3 region has the DNA TGCGCCAGCAGTCCCGCCCTCGGCGGAGACTACGAGCAGTACTTC.

J is TRBJ2-5 and V is TRBV2; D is unresolved. The DNA end is more similar to TRBJ2-7, so the J call may be wrong. CDR3 length equals 11 residues. Germline V CDR1 and CDR2: SNHLY, FYNNEI. The CDR3 DNA is TGTGCCAGCACTGGTTCCTACGAGCAGTACTTC. Residues: CASTGSYEQYF.

This clone has more than one count but fewer than ten. The rearrangement uses TRBV10-3 and TRBJ1-2; tentative D call: TRBD1 (6 bases). Trimming pared 6 bases from V and 8 bases from J, leaving 19 bases between. The germline gives CDR1 ENHRY, CDR2 SYGVKD. The CDR3 runs to 14 residues. The CDR3 protein is CAIRESDSRWGYTF. The CDR3 DNA reads TGTGCCATCAGGGAATCGGACAGCCGTTGGGGCTACACCTTC.

This clone was detected only a few times. The rearrangement links TRBV9 to TRBJ1-2; D remains unclear. CDR1 is SGDLS, CDR2 YYNGEE, per germline. The CDR3 runs to 14 residues. V was trimmed by 4 bases and J by 3 bases, leaving 13 bases between them. The CDR3 sequence: CASSPRSSDYGYTF. CDR3 coding DNA: TGTGCCAGCAGCCCTCGGTCCAGCGACTATGGCTACACCTTC.

The chain carries TRBV25-1 and TRBJ1-4, with 9 bases matching TRBD1. Unmatched junction bases numbered 2, after V lost 5 bases and J lost 7 bases. The length of the CDR3 is 13 residues. Germline CDR1 is MGHDK and CDR2 is SYGVNS. The CDR3 coding sequence is TGTGCCAGCAGTTGGGGACAGGGTGAAAAACTGTTTTTT. Translated: CASSWGQGEKLFF. The full variable domain, in which reference TRBV25-1 and TRBJ1-4 provide the parts outside the CDR3, is EADIYQTPRYLVIGTGKKITLECSQTMGHDKMYWYQQDPGMELHLIHYSYGVNSTEKGDLSSESTVSRIRTEHFPLTLESARPSHTSQYLCASSWGQGEKLFFGSGTQLSVL.